Listed here are 24 T cell receptor beta chains from one sample, sequenced in a study of cytomegalovirus exposure and HLA in healthy donors. The study ran its PCR with 60 Vbeta and 13 Jbeta primers. Repertoires were generated with immunoSEQ multiplex PCR, while TCRdb's copy carries only in-frame clones and drops some. This table holds 220,000 or so clones. Sequencing used PBMCs. These receptors all stem from a girl aged 2-10 years in good health and CMV-seropositive.

The chain employs TRBV19 and TRBJ2-1; 8 nucleotides align to TRBD2. From germline, CDR1 is LNHDA and CDR2 SQIVND (reference sequence). V dropped 5 bases and J dropped 10; count of bases not matched to a gene: 4. CDR3 length equals 12 residues. The CDR3 loop is CASSHERGEQFF. In nucleotides, the CDR3 is TGTGCCAGTAGTCACGAGCGGGGGGAGCAGTTCTTC. The whole variable domain, remainder taken from reference TRBV19 and TRBJ2-1, is DGGITQSPKYLFRKEGQNVTLSCEQNLNHDAMYWYRQDPGQGLRLIYYSQIVNDFQKGDIAEGYSVSREKKESFPLTVTSAQKNPTAFYLCASSHERGEQFFGPGTRLTVL.

This rearrangement joins TRBV14 to TRBJ2-7; 8 bases align to TRBD1. The CDR3 loop spans 14 amino acids. Germline CDR1 reads SGHDN; CDR2 reads FVKESK. V shed 1 base, J shed 3 bases, and the junction held 2 bases outside the gene matches. CDR3 residues: CASSQGTGFYEQYF. CDR3 DNA sequence: TGTGCCAGCAGCCAAGGGACAGGGTTCTACGAGCAGTACTTC.

The rearrangement links TRBV2 to TRBJ2-3; 8 bases map to TRBD2. The CDR3 sequence is 17 residues long. Per germline, CDR1 SNHLY and CDR2 FYNNEI. Germline trimming cut 7 bases from V and 1 base from J; bases unmatched to any gene: 13. The CDR3 DNA sequence: TGTGCCAGCATGACTGGGAGCGGGAGAGGAGGCACAGATACGCAGTATTTT. This codes for CASMTGSGRGGTDTQYF.

The chain couples TRBV2 to TRBJ2-7; maybe TRBD1 (5 bases). Per germline, CDR1 SNHLY and CDR2 FYNNEI. V was trimmed by 6 bases and J by 8 bases, leaving 11 bases between them. This CDR3 spans 11 amino acids. As DNA, the CDR3 is TGTGCCAGCAGATACCCAGGGCAGCAGTACTTC. It yields the protein CASRYPGQQYF.

V and J are TRBV5-1 and TRBJ1-2; 7 bases are shared with TRBD1. Trimming at V came to 4 bases and at J to 2 bases, leaving 5 bases not matched to a gene. CDR1 is SGHRS, CDR2 YFSETQ, per germline. The CDR3 sequence is 14 residues long. CDR3 protein: CASSTDRVNYGYTF. The DNA of the CDR3 is TGCGCCAGCAGCACAGACAGGGTAAACTATGGCTACACCTTC.

V gene TRBV28 combines with J gene TRBJ1-5; 10 nucleotides agree with TRBD1. This CDR3 is 16 amino acids long. Germline V gene data show CDR1 as MDHEN and CDR2 as SYDVKM. V trimming: 4 bases; J trimming: 4 bases; junction bases outside the gene matches: 7. The CDR3 nucleotides are TGTGCCAGCAGTTCGAATAGACAGGGGGCTAATCAGCCCCAGCATTTT. It codes for CASSSNRQGANQPQHF.

V and J are TRBV7-2 and TRBJ2-1; 10 bases agree with TRBD2. This CDR3 comprises 17 residues. From germline, CDR1 is SGHTA and CDR2 FQGNSA. The V segment lost 1 base and the J segment 8 bases; nucleotides outside the gene matches: 11. CDR3 nucleotide sequence: TGTGCCAGCAGCTTAGAGTCAAGCGGGAGGGCATCGGATGAGCAGTTCTTC. This sequence encodes CASSLESSGRASDEQFF.

This chain uses TRBV7-2 with TRBJ1-4; the match to TRBD1 covers 7 bases. The CDR3 covers 15 residues. V was clipped by 6 bases and J by 5 bases; unmatched bases: 9. Looked up from germline, CDR1 is SGHTA and CDR2 is FQGNSA. The chain's CDR3 is CASSPRDRLNEKLFF. As DNA, the CDR3 is TGTGCCAGCAGTCCCCGGGACAGATTAAATGAAAAACTGTTTTTT.

The chain combines TRBV6-5 with TRBJ2-7; D not certain. CDR1 MNHEY and CDR2 SVGAGI come from the germline V gene. The length of the CDR3 is 12 residues. The V end lost 10 bases, the J end lost 3 bases, and 13 bases lay between the germline ends. The CDR3: CATSDLGYEQYF. CDR3 DNA sequence: TGTGCCACCTCCGACTTGGGCTACGAGCAGTACTTC.

The gene calls are TRBV28 and TRBJ2-3; 8 positions agree with TRBD2. The CDR3 totals 17 residues. CDR1 and CDR2 from the germline V gene are MDHEN and SYDVKM. Losses at the gene ends were 3 bases for V and 2 bases for J; bases not matched to a gene: 10. As DNA, the CDR3 is TGTGCCAGCAGTTTGGTGGGGGCAGCGGGAGTCACAGATACGCAGTATTTT. It translates to CASSLVGAAGVTDTQYF.

V is TRBV28 and J is TRBJ1-2; D not certain. Trimming left V 7 bases short and J 4 bases short, with 10 bases between. Germline V CDR1 and CDR2: MDHEN, SYDVKM. The CDR3 has 12 residues. This CDR3 reads CASKTERYGYTF. Written as DNA, the CDR3 is TGTGCCAGCAAAACCGAGCGCTATGGCTACACCTTC.

The J gene is TRBJ1-2, the V gene TRBV4-2, with D tentatively TRBD1 (5 bases). V was pared by 1 base and J by 8 bases, with 17 bases between. The CDR3 consists of 15 residues. Germline V gene sequence: CDR1 LGHNA, CDR2 YNFKEQ. The CDR3 nucleotides read TGTGCCAGCAGCCAAGCCGCGGGGCAGGATCAGGGCTACACCTTC. This gives the protein CASSQAAGQDQGYTF.

This chain connects TRBV7-2 to TRBJ1-1, with 11 bases that match TRBD1. CDR1 and CDR2 (germline): SGHTA, FQGNSA. This CDR3 is 12 amino acids long. V gave up 7 bases and J gave up 10 bases; unmatched junction bases: 5. The DNA of the CDR3 is TGTGCCAGCACCCCGGGACAGGGGGTAGCTTTCTTT. As protein: CASTPGQGVAFF.

The V gene is TRBV7-2, the J gene TRBJ2-2; 12 bases agree with TRBD2. The J segment lost 4 bases and the V segment lost 2 bases, leaving 5 bases of the junction unmatched. Germline V gene lookup returns CDR1 SGHTA and CDR2 FQGNSA. The CDR3 sequence is 17 residues long. The CDR3 DNA reads TGTGCCAGCAGCTTACTCAGGACTAGCGGGATCACCGGGGAGCTGTTTTTT. This codes for CASSLLRTSGITGELFF.

To note about this clone: A junction end diverges from the germline sequence, so it may reflect a read error. This rearrangement joins TRBV6-1 to TRBJ1-2; TRBD1 agrees at 9 bases. Germline loops: CDR1 MNHNS, CDR2 SASEGT. CDR3 length: 16 residues. The CDR3 nucleotides are TGTGCCAGCAGCGAAGGGGGACAGGGATACTCCTATGGCTACACCTTC. Protein product: CASSEGGQGYSYGYTF.

V is TRBV29-1 and J is TRBJ2-7; 7 bases fit TRBD1. V shed 7 bases and J 5 bases; nucleotides not matched to a gene: 11. This CDR3 comprises 13 residues. Germline values: CDR1 SQVTM, CDR2 ANQGSEA. DNA of the CDR3: TGCAGCGCCTCGGTGACAGGGTTAAACGAGCAGTACTTC. It specifies CSASVTGLNEQYF.

V gene TRBV6-6 combines with J gene TRBJ2-7; a possible D gene is TRBD2 (7 bases). Germline CDR1 reads MNHNY; CDR2 reads SVGAGI (reference sequence). V gave up 5 bases and J gave up 3 bases, with 17 bases separating them. The CDR3 extends over 15 amino acids. The DNA for the CDR3 is TGTGCCAGCAGTCATAAAGGGGGAGGGTTCTACGAGCAGTACTTC. It translates to CASSHKGGGFYEQYF.

The chain joins TRBV7-9 to TRBJ2-5, with D maybe TRBD1 (5 bases). Near its end, the DNA agrees better with TRBJ2-7, so the J call may be wrong. The germline V gene has CDR1 SEHNR and CDR2 FQNEAQ (reference sequence). CDR3 length equals 12 residues. The CDR3 loop reads CASSLQGYEQYF. Written as DNA, the CDR3 is TGTGCCAGCAGCTTACAGGGCTACGAGCAGTACTTC.

V is TRBV6-1 and J is TRBJ1-1, with D possibly being TRBD1 (6 bases). The CDR3 covers 14 residues. With 8 bases removed from V and 4 bases from J, the gap between germline ends came to 17 bases. Germline V CDR1 and CDR2: MNHNS, SASEGT. The CDR3 DNA follows: TGTGCCAGCGCTGGACAGTTAATTGGCACTGAAGCTTTCTTT. Translating it yields CASAGQLIGTEAFF.

V is TRBV5-1 and J is TRBJ2-3; tentative D call: TRBD1 (7 bases). The CDR3 spans 16 residues. Per germline, CDR1 SGHRS and CDR2 YFSETQ. V dropped 1 base and J dropped 4 bases, with 16 bases sitting between them. The CDR3 coding sequence is TGCGCCAGCAGCTTGTGGCCAGGGGGGACTGCAGATACGCAGTATTTT. Translating it yields CASSLWPGGTADTQYF.

The chain carries TRBV29-1 and TRBJ2-3, with TRBD1 matching over 10 bases. Germline V CDR1 and CDR2: SQVTM, ANQGSEA. V lost 7 bases and J lost 8; bases outside the gene matches: 12. This CDR3 is 14 amino acids long. The CDR3 reads CSDRTGGIVGTQYF. The DNA of the CDR3 is TGCAGCGATCGGACAGGGGGGATCGTGGGTACGCAGTATTTT.

The V and J genes are TRBV7-7 and TRBJ2-5, with 7 bases matching TRBD2. The V and J ends lost 4 bases and 2 bases, in that order; junction bases with no gene match: 4. This CDR3 region has 14 residues. In germline, CDR1 is SSHAT, CDR2 FNYEAQ (reference sequence). The CDR3 sequence: CASSSGLLQETQYF. The CDR3 nucleotides read TGTGCCAGCAGCTCGGGACTATTACAAGAGACCCAGTACTTC.

The rearrangement links TRBV4-1 to TRBJ2-1; 11 bases match TRBD2. Germline V gene lookup returns CDR1 MGHRA and CDR2 YSYEKL. The CDR3 is 17 residues long. The J segment lost 7 bases and the V segment lost 0 bases, leaving 8 bases of the junction unmatched. The CDR3 DNA follows: TGCGCCAGCAGCCAAGATTTCCTAGCGGGAGGTTGGAATGAGCAGTTCTTC. This codes for CASSQDFLAGGWNEQFF.

This chain joins TRBV5-4 and TRBJ2-2, with D tentatively TRBD2 (6 bases). Trimming removed 0 bases at V and 3 bases at J, with 9 bases between. This CDR3 spans 15 amino acids. Germline CDR1 reads SGHNT; CDR2 reads YYREEE (reference sequence). DNA for the CDR3: TGTGCCAGCAGCTTGGGGAGGGCCGACACCGGGGAGCTGTTTTTT. Its protein is CASSLGRADTGELFF.